The clone carrying this TCR beta chain showed up many times. These data come from a study of T cells in Graves' hyperthyroidism and ophthalmopathy. Germline CDR1 reads SGDLS; CDR2 reads YYNGEE. The CDR3 is 16 residues long. V was clipped by 4 bases and J by 8 bases, with 24 bases between them. Amplified regions were TCR beta CDR3 sequences from RNA transcripts. HTBI primers were the set used in a first-round RT-PCR of the TCR CDR3. MiXCR was run by TCRdb on the multiplex PCR reads, yielding one entry per CDR3 protein. The table lists 360,000 or so distinct CDR3 sequences, roughly 19% of them singletons.

Sequenced material: blood. The chain couples TRBV9 to TRBJ1-2, with D possibly being TRBD1 (5 bases). The TCR was taken from a woman aged 18 to 35 with Graves' hyperthyroidism. The CDR3 region has the DNA TGTGCCAGCAGCTCCACCCTCAGACAGCCCCGAGAGGGCTACACCTTC. Its protein is CASSSTLRQPREGYTF.